A single sample is the source of the 5 T cell receptor beta chains below, sequenced in a study of CD8 T cells in Susac syndrome. Reverse transcription of roughly 0.5 to 1 ug RNA was carried out with random hexamers. MiXCR, run by TCRdb on the immunoSEQ multiplex PCR reads, gives a single entry per CDR3 protein. The data show just over 150,000 distinct CDR3 sequences, with 85% to 95% seen just once and 0.15% to 0.2% held by the top ten. The material sequenced was CD4+ T cells from PBMCs. The receptors were sampled from a human donor with Susac syndrome.

This chain uses TRBV20-1 with TRBJ2-5, with D uncertain. The V and J ends lost 0 bases and 4 bases respectively, with 6 bases between them. Germline CDR1 DFQATT, CDR2 SNEGSKA (reference sequence). The CDR3 length is 12 residues. Here the CDR3 DNA reads TGCAGTGCTAGAGATCCCCCAGAGACCCAGTACTTC. This encodes CSARDPPETQYF.

The rearrangement links TRBV4-1 to TRBJ2-5; D unresolved. Per germline, CDR1 MGHRA and CDR2 YSYEKL. This CDR3 has 14 amino acids. Trimming took off 4 bases at V and 5 bases at J, with 14 bases between the two ends. CDR3 in amino acids: CASSPPSSPETQYF. CDR3 in DNA: TGCGCCAGCAGCCCCCCCAGTTCGCCGGAGACCCAGTACTTC.

This chain joins TRBV4-2 and TRBJ2-1; no reliable D call. CDR1 is LGHNA and CDR2 is YNFKEQ in the germline V gene. This CDR3 is built from 15 residues. V lost 3 bases and J lost 4, with 13 bases in between. Here the CDR3 DNA reads TGTGCCAGCAGCCAGTCGCTCCTCGGGTACAATGAGCAGTTCTTC. This codes for CASSQSLLGYNEQFF.

The V call is TRBV6-5, the J call TRBJ2-5; 9 bases align to TRBD1. V was clipped by 7 bases and J by 3 bases; unmatched bases: 6. CDR1 is MNHEY and CDR2 is SVGAGI in the germline V gene. CDR3 size: 14 residues. CDR3 nucleotide sequence: TGTGCCAGCACCTCGGGACAGGGTAAAGAGACCCAGTACTTC. It codes for CASTSGQGKETQYF.

The chain links TRBV6-6 to TRBJ2-5; D perhaps matches TRBD2 (7 bases). V was cut by 10 bases and J by 5 bases, with 17 bases left in between. Germline V gene sequence: CDR1 MNHNY, CDR2 SVGAGI (reference sequence). The CDR3 totals 13 residues. DNA for the CDR3: TGTGCCACGAAACCGGGGGGCAGGGAGACCCAGTACTTC. The encoded protein is CATKPGGRETQYF.